A selection of T cell receptor beta chains follows, all from one sample in a study of T cells after yellow fever vaccination. One entry per CDR3 protein results from TCRdb running MiXCR on the 5' RACE reads. The sample has about 300,000 distinct CDR3 sequences, 7.5% to 9% seen once. The input for sequencing was CD4+ T cells sorted from PBMCs, taken 5 days after the yellow fever booster vaccination. The receptors were sampled from a man between 18 and 35 years old who received the YFV17D yellow fever vaccine. The CDR3 runs from the conserved cysteine through the conserved F or W. D genes are given only for firm matches. Clone sizes are given selectively: once, few, many, or a class where the clone is expanded.

few,TRBJ1-1,NA,TRBV5-6,TGTGCCAGCAGCCGGAGGGGGACAAACACTGAAGCTTTCTTT,CASSRRGTNTEAFF
few,TRBJ2-6,TRBD1,TRBV19,TGTGCCAGTAGTCGTCAGGGGGCCGGTGGGGCCAACGTCCTGACTTTC,CASSRQGAGGANVLTF
many,TRBJ2-5,TRBD2,TRBV4-2,TGTGCCACCCGACTAGCGGGGGGACGGGGGGAGACCCAGTACTTC,CATRLAGGRGETQYF
NA,TRBJ2-3,NA,TRBV7-2,TGTGCCAGCAGTCCGGGGGCAGGGGCAGATACGCAGTATTTT,CASSPGAGADTQYF
NA,TRBJ2-2,TRBD1,TRBV4-3,TGCGCCAGCAGCCAAGACCCGGGACAGGGGACCGGGGAGCTGTTTTTT,CASSQDPGQGTGELFF
few,TRBJ2-5,NA,TRBV5-1,TGCGCCAGCAGTCCCGAGACAGGTCTAGCCCAGTACTTC,CASSPETGLAQYF
few,TRBJ2-5,NA,TRBV3-1,TGTGCCAGCAGCCAAGCCGCCCGGGGCGTGGCCCAGTACTTC,CASSQAARGVAQYF
NA,TRBJ1-4,NA,TRBV4-3,TGCGCCAGCAGCCAGGCCGGGACGGGACGACTGTTTTTT,CASSQAGTGRLFF
many,TRBJ2-4,NA,TRBV5-1,TGCGCCAGCAGCCTTCTACCGTCAACCGGAAACATTCAGTACTTC,CASSLLPSTGNIQYF
NA,TRBJ2-3,TRBD2,TRBV14,TGTGCCAGCAGCCCCTGGACTAGCGAGGATACGCAGTATTTT,CASSPWTSEDTQYF